The following is a TCR beta chain sequence with its context. The antigen is not known. Clones were sequenced by immunoSEQ multiplex PCR, and TCRdb holds only the in-frame ones, with some missing. The sample contains about 180,000 clones, 80% to 90% of which appear only once. The approximately 120-subject validation cohort, separate from the approximately 630-subject first cohort, included the donors. Germline values: CDR1 SGHRS, CDR2 YFSETQ. CDR3 length: 16 amino acids. V lost 5 bases and J lost 7, with 19 bases in between. These data are taken from a study of cytomegalovirus exposure and HLA in healthy donors. Study-level points and caveats: Altogether, 150 to 200 TCR beta chains were recorded as cytomegalovirus-associated.

The genes are TRBV5-1 and TRBJ1-6; the D is unclear. Sample: PBMCs. The sequence was collected from a woman in her twenties or thirties in good health and CMV-seronegative. Here the CDR3 DNA reads TGCGCCAGCAGTCAAAATGAGCCGAGCTTCAATTCACCCCTCCACTTT. Protein sequence: CASSQNEPSFNSPLHF.